A single sample is the source of the 9 T cell receptor beta chains below, sequenced in a study of blood T cell repertoires in COVID-19. Sequencing used immunoSEQ multiplex PCR; TCRdb keeps in-frame clones, though not all of them. The sample has 60,000 or so clones, approximately 80% seen once. The sequencing sample was made of peripheral blood. Receptor source: a woman aged 80 or over with acute or convalescent COVID-19.

This clone was seen only a few times. The gene calls are TRBV19 and TRBJ1-2, with 8 bases matching TRBD1. V lost 9 bases and J lost 7; bases outside the gene matches: 7. The CDR3 is made up of 12 amino acids. Germline values: CDR1 LNHDA, CDR2 SQIVND (reference sequence). CDR3 DNA: TGTGCCAGCCAGGACAGGGTGCGTGGCTACACCTTC. This translates into CASQDRVRGYTF. The variable domain in full, with the rest retrieved from reference TRBV19 and TRBJ1-2, is DGGITQSPKYLFRKEGQNVTLSCEQNLNHDAMYWYRQDPGQGLRLIYYSQIVNDFQKGDIAEGYSVSREKKESFPLTVTSAQKNPTAFYLCASQDRVRGYTFGSGTRLTVV.

The table lists this clone with a count of one. The chain is built from TRBV19 and TRBJ1-4; 8 bases fit TRBD1. Germline V CDR1 and CDR2: LNHDA, SQIVND (reference sequence). The CDR3 length is 13 residues. Trimming cost V 5 bases and J 8 bases; bases outside gene matches: 4. The CDR3: CASSGQGTEKLFF. DNA for the CDR3: TGTGCCAGTAGTGGACAGGGCACCGAAAAACTGTTTTTT.

The chain carries TRBV6-5 and TRBJ1-2, with 8 nucleotides matching TRBD1. The CDR3 extends over 14 amino acids. The V gene end was trimmed by 5 bases and the J gene end by 6 bases; junction bases not matched to a gene: 8. The V gene's germline CDR1 is MNHEY and CDR2 SVGAGI. In nucleotides, the CDR3 is TGTGCCAGCAGTACAAGGGAACAGGGGGATGGCTACACCTTC. Translation: CASSTREQGDGYTF.

The rearrangement joins TRBV3-1 (or the pseudogene TRBV3-2) to TRBJ2-1; possible D gene TRBD1, 5 bases. Trimming took 0 bases from V and 4 from J, leaving 10 bases between them. The CDR3 consists of 15 residues. CDR1 is LGHDT and CDR2 is YNNKEL in the germline V gene (reference sequence). CDR3 in DNA: TGTGCCAGCAGCCAAGATCTGGGGCCGTACAATGAGCAGTTCTTC. The encoded protein is CASSQDLGPYNEQFF.

For this clone: It is unclear where the CDR3 begins or ends on the DNA, so no DNA is shown, and the CDR3 is as TCRdb lists it. V usage is TRBV2 and J usage is TRBJ2-5; TRBD1 was called by the table and not checked on the DNA. The CDR3 totals 14 residues, both ends included. CDR1 and CDR2 (germline): SNHLY, FYNNEI. The CDR3 sequence: CASILDRAQETQYF.

This chain links TRBV2 with TRBJ2-2; TRBD1 agrees at 7 bases. The CDR3 is 13 residues long. Looked up from germline, CDR1 is SNHLY and CDR2 is FYNNEI. Trimming removed 6 bases from V and 6 bases from J; junction bases left unmatched: 4. CDR3 sequence: CASRLQGPGELFF. The CDR3 DNA sequence: TGTGCCAGCAGGTTACAGGGGCCCGGGGAGCTGTTTTTT.

This sequence joins TRBV7-9 and TRBJ1-4; the D is unclear. Trimming cost V 5 bases and J 7 bases, with 17 bases left between them. The germline CDR1 and CDR2 sequences are SEHNR and FQNEAQ (reference sequence). The CDR3 length is 15 residues. The CDR3 DNA is TGTGCCAGCAGCCCCCTCGCGGGTCTAGGTGAAAAACTGTTTTTT. Amino acid sequence: CASSPLAGLGEKLFF. Full variable domain (missing parts from reference TRBV7-9 and TRBJ1-4): DTGVSQNPRHKITKRGQNVTFRCDPISEHNRLYWYRQTLGQGPEFLTYFQNEAQLEKSRLLSDRFSAERPKGSFSTLEIQRTEQGDSAMYLCASSPLAGLGEKLFFGSGTQLSVL.

The rearrangement uses TRBV11-1 and TRBJ1-3; D uncertain. The CDR3 sequence is 13 residues long. Germline CDR1 SGHAT, CDR2 FQDESV (reference sequence). V was cut by 5 bases and J by 5 bases, with 10 bases left in between. This CDR3 reads CASSTGGRNTIYF. In nucleotides, the CDR3 is TGTGCCAGCAGCACCGGAGGGAGAAACACCATATATTTT.

The chain uses TRBV12-3 or TRBV12-4 and TRBJ1-5; D call uncertain. CDR3 length: 12 amino acids. The germline V and J ends were trimmed by 6 bases and 5 bases, with 8 bases remaining between them. The CDR3 nucleotides are TGTGCCAGCAGCCGCGTTGATCAGCCCCAGCATTTT. Protein sequence: CASSRVDQPQHF.